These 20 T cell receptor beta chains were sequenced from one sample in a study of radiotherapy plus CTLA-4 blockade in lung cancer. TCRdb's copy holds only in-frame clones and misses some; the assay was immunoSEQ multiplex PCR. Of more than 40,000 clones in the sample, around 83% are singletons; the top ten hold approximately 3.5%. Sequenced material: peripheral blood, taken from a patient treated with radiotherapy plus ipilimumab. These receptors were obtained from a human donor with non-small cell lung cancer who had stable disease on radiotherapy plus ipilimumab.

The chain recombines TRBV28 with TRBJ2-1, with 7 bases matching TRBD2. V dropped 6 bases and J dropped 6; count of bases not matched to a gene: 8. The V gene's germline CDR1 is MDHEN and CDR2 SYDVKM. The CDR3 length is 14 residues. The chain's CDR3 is CASRGSGVGNEQFF. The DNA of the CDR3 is TGTGCCAGCAGAGGGAGCGGGGTCGGCAATGAGCAGTTCTTC.

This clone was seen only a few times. CDR3 protein: CASSFSGNRRGTGELFF. The CDR3 nucleotides read TGTGCCAGCAGTTTCTCTGGCAACCGCCGGGGCACCGGGGAGCTGTTTTTT. The chain has TRBV28 and TRBJ2-2; perhaps TRBD2 as D (5 bases). CDR3 size: 17 residues. Germline values: CDR1 MDHEN, CDR2 SYDVKM. Trimming took off 3 bases at V and 4 bases at J, with 18 bases between the two ends.

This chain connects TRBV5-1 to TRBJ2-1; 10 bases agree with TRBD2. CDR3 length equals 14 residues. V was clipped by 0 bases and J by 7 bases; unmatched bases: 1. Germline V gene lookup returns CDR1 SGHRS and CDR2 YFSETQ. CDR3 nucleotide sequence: TGCGCCAGCAGCTTGGAGGGACTAGCGAATGAGCAGTTCTTC. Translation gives CASSLEGLANEQFF.

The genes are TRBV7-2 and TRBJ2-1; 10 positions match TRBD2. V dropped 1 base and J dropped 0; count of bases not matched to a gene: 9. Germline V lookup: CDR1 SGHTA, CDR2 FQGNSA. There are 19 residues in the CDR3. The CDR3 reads CASSLGASGRNSSYNEQFF. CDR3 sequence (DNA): TGTGCCAGCAGCTTAGGGGCTAGCGGGAGAAATAGCTCCTACAATGAGCAGTTCTTC.

Here the CDR3 reads CAWSSRVSYEQYF. The DNA for the CDR3 is TGTGCCTGGAGTTCCAGGGTGAGCTACGAGCAGTACTTC. The V gene is TRBV30, the J gene TRBJ2-7, with D possibly matching TRBD1 (5 bases). Germline CDR1 GTSNPN, CDR2 SVGIG (reference sequence). The CDR3 length is 13 residues. The germline V and J ends were trimmed by 2 bases and 3 bases, with 11 bases remaining between them.

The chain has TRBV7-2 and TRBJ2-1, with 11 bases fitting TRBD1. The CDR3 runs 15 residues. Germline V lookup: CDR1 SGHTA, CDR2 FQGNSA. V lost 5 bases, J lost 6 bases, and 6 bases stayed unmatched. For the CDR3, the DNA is TGTGCCAGCAGCCCAAGGACAGGGGGCAGCAATGAGCAGTTCTTC. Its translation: CASSPRTGGSNEQFF.

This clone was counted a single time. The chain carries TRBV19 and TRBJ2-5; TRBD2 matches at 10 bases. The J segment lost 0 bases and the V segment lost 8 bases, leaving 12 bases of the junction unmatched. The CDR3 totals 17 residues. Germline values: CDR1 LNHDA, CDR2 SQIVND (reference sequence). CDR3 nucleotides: TGTGCCAGTTCCAACCTACTAGCGGGACCTTACCAAGAGACCCAGTACTTC. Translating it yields CASSNLLAGPYQETQYF. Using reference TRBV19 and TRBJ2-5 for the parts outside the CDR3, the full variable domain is DGGITQSPKYLFRKEGQNVTLSCEQNLNHDAMYWYRQDPGQGLRLIYYSQIVNDFQKGDIAEGYSVSREKKESFPLTVTSAQKNPTAFYLCASSNLLAGPYQETQYFGPGTRLLVL.

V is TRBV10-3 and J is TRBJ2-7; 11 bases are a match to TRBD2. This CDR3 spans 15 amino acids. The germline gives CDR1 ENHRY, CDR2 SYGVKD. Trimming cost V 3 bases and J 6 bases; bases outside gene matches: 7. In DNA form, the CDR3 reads TGTGCCATCAGTGAAACTAGCGGGAGTGTTGCCGAGCAGTACTTC. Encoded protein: CAISETSGSVAEQYF.

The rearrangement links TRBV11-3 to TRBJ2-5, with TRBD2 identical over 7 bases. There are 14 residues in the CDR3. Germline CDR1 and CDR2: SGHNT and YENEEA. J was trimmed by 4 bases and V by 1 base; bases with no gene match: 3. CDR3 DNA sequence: TGTGCCAGCAGCTTAGCACCGGGAGGAGAGACCCAGTACTTC. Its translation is CASSLAPGGETQYF.

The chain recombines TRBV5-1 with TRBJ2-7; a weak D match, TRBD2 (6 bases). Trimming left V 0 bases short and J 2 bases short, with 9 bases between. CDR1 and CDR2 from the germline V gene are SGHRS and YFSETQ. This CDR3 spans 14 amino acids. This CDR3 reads CASSLDGGTYEQYF. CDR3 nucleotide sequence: TGCGCCAGCAGCTTGGACGGAGGGACCTACGAGCAGTACTTC.

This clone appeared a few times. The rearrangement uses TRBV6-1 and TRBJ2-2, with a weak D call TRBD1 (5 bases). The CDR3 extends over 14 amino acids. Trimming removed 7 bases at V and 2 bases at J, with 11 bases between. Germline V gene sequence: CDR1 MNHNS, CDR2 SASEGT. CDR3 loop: CASIPTANTGELFF. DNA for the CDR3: TGTGCCAGCATCCCGACAGCCAACACCGGGGAGCTGTTTTTT.

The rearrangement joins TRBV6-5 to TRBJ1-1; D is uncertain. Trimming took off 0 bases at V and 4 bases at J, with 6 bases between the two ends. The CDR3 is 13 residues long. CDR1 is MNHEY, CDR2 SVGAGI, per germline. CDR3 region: CASSYSGLTEAFF. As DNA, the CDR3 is TGTGCCAGCAGTTACTCTGGACTCACTGAAGCTTTCTTT.

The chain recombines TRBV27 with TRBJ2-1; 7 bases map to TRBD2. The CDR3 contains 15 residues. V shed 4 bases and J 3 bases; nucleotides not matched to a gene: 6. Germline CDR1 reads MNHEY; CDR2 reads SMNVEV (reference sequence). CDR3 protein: CASSWSGTFYNEQFF. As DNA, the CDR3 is TGTGCCAGCAGTTGGAGCGGGACTTTCTACAATGAGCAGTTCTTC.

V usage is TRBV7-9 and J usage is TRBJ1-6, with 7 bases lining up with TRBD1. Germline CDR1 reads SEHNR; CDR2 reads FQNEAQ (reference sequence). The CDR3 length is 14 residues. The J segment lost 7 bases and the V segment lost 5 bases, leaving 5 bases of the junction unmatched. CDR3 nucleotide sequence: TGTGCCAGCAGCCTAACAGGGGCCAATTCACCCCTCCACTTT. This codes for CASSLTGANSPLHF.

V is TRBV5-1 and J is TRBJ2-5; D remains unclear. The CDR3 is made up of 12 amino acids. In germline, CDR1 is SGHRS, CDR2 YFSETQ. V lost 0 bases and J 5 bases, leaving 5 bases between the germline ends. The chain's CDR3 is CASSLARETQYF. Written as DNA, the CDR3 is TGCGCCAGCAGCTTGGCTCGGGAGACCCAGTACTTC.

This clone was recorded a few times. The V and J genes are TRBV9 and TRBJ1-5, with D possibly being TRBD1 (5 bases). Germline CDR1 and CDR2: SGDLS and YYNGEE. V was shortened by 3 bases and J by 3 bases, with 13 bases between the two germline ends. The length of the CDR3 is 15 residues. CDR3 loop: CASSAYGHHNQPQHF. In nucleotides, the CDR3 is TGTGCCAGCAGCGCCTACGGACACCACAATCAGCCCCAGCATTTT.

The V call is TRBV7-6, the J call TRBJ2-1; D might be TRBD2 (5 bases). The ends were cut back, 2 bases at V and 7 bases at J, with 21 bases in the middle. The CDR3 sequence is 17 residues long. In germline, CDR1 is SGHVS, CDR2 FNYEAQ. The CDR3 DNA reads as TGTGCCAGCAGCTTATGGTTCGTGAGGGAATGGAAAAATGAGCAGTTCTTC. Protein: CASSLWFVREWKNEQFF.

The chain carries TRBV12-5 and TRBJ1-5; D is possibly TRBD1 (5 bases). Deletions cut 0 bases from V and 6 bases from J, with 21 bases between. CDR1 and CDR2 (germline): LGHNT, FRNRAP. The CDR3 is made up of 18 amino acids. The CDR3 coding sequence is TGTGCTAGTGGTTTGGTAAGGAGGGGTCGAAGGGTCTCTCAGCCCCAGCATTTT. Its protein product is CASGLVRRGRRVSQPQHF.

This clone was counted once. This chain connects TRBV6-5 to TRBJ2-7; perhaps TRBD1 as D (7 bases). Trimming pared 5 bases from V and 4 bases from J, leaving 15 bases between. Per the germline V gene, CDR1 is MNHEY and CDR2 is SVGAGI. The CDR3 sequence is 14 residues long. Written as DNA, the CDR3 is TGTGCCAGCAGTACTAGACAGGGAGGTTACGAGCAGTACTTC. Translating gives CASSTRQGGYEQYF.

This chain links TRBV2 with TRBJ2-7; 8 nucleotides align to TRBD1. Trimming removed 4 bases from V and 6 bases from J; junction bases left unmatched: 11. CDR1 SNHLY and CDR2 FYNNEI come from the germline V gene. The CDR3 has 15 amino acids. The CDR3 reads CASSALGQAISEQYF. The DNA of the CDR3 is TGTGCCAGCAGTGCACTGGGACAGGCAATTTCCGAGCAGTACTTC.